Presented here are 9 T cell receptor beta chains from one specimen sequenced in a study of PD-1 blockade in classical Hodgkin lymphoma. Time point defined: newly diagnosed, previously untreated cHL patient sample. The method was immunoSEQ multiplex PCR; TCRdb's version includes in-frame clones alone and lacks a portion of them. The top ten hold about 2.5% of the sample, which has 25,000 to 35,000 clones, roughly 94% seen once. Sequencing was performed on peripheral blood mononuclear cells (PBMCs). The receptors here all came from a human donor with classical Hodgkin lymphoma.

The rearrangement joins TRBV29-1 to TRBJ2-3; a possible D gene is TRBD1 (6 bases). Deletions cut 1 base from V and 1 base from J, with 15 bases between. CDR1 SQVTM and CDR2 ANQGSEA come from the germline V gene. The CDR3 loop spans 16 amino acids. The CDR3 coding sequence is TGCAGCGTTGAAGTTACGGGGACAAGGGGCACAGATACGCAGTATTTT. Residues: CSVEVTGTRGTDTQYF.

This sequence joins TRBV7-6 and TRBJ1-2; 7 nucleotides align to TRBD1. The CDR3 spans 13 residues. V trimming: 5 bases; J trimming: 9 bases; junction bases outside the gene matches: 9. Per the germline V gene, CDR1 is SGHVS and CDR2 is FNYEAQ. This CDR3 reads CASSPGGLASYTF. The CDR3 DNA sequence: TGTGCCAGCAGCCCAGGGGGTCTAGCGAGCTACACCTTC. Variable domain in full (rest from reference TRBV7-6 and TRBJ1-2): GAGVSQSPRYKVTKRGQDVALRCDPISGHVSLYWYRQALGQGPEFLTYFNYEAQQDKSGLPNDRFSAERPEGSISTLTIQRTEQRDSAMYRCASSPGGLASYTFGSGTRLTVV.

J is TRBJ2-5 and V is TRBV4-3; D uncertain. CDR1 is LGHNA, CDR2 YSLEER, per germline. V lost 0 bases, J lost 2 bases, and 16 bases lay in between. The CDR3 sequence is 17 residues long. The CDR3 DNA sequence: TGCGCCAGCAGCCAAGATTTGAGACCCCACAAACAAGAGACCCAGTACTTC. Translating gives CASSQDLRPHKQETQYF.

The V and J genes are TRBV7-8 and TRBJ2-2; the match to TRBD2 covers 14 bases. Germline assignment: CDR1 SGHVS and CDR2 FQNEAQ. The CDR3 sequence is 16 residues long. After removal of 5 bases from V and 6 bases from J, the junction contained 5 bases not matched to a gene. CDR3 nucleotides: TGTGCCAGCAGCATGGGACTAGCGGGGGCCTCCGGGGAGCTGTTTTTT. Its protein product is CASSMGLAGASGELFF.

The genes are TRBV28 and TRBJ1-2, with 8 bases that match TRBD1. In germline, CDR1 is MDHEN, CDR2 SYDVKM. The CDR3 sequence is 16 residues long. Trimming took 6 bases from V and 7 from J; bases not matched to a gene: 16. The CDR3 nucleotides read TGTGCCAGCAGCATACAGGGGGTTGTGTTCAAAGGTGGCTACACCTTC. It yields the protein CASSIQGVVFKGGYTF.

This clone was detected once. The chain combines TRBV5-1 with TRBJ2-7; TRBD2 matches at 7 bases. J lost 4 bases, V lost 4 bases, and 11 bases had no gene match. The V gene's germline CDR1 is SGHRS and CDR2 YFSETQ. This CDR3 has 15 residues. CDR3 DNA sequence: TGCGCCAGCAGCCCTTCCCGCGGGAGTATTTACGAGCAGTACTTC. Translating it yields CASSPSRGSIYEQYF. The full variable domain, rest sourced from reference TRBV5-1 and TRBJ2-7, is KAGVTQTPRYLIKTRGQQVTLSCSPISGHRSVSWYQQTPGQGLQFLFEYFSETQRNKGNFPGRFSGRQFSNSRSEMNVSTLELGDSALYLCASSPSRGSIYEQYFGPGTRLTVT.

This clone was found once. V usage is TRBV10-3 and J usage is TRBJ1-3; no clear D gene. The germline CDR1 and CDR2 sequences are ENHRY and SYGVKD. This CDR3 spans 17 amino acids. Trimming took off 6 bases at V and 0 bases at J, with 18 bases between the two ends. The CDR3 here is CAIRNWRDQLSGNTIYF. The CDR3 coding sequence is TGTGCCATCAGGAACTGGAGGGATCAACTCTCTGGAAACACCATATATTTT.

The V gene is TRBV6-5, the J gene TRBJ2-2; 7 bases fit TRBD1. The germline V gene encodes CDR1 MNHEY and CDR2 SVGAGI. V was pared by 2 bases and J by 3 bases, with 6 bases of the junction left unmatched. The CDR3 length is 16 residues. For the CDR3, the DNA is TGTGCCAGCAGTTACCTAGACAGGGTTTACACCGGGGAGCTGTTTTTT. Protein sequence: CASSYLDRVYTGELFF.

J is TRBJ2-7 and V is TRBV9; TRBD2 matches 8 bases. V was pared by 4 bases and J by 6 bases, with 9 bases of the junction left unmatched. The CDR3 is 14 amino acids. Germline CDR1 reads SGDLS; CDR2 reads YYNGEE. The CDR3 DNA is TGTGCCAGCAGCAGCGGTCACCGGGGGGGCGAGCAGTACTTC. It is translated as CASSSGHRGGEQYF.